This T cell receptor (beta chain) is drawn from a study of regulatory T cells in long-lasting Graves disease. Study-wide points: Persistent disease was associated with favored TRBV28 usage and with favored use of TRBJ1-2 and TRBJ2-5.

With iRepertoire HTBI primers and Arm-PCR of CDR3 regions, TCR beta libraries were built. TCRdb re-called the multiplex PCR reads with MiXCR, one entry per CDR3 protein. The sample carries 400,000 to 500,000 distinct CDR3 sequences, less than 25% recorded once. The CDR3 has 15 residues. Trimming took 6 bases from V and 1 from J, leaving 16 bases between them. Time point noted: persistent/refractory GD, antithyroid drugs over 5 years with positive TRAb. PBMC-extracted RNA yielded the TCR library. Nine milliliters of peripheral blood were taken and placed in EDTA tubes. This clonotype was observed a handful of times. Its antigen is undetermined. Since a much larger clone is just one base distant, this may be a read error.

This receptor was taken from a female donor with Graves disease. The specimen comprised peripheral blood mononuclear cells (PBMCs), sampled when the disease was refractory, from a patient treated with antithyroid drugs. The chain employs TRBV12-3 or TRBV12-4 and TRBJ2-7; the D call may be TRBD1 or TRBD2 (5 bases each). This CDR3 reads CASSISGAESYEQYF. The CDR3 region has the DNA TGTGCCAGCAGCATATCCGGGGCAGAGTCCTACGAGCAGTACTTC.